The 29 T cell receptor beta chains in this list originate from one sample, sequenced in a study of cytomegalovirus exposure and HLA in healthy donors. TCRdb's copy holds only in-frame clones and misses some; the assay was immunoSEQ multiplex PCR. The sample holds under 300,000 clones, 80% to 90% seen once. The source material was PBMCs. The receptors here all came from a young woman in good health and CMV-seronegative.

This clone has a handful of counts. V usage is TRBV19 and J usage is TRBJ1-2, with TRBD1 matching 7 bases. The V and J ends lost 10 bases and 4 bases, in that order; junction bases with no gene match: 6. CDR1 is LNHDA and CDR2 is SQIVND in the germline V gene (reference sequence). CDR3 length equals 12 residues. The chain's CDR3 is CATRTGPYGYTF. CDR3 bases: TGTGCCACTAGGACAGGACCCTATGGCTACACCTTC.

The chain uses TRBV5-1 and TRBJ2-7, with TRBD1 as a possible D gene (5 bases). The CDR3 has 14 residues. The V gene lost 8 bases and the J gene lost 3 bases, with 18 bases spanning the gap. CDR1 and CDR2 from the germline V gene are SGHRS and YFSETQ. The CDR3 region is CARPISDSHYEQYF. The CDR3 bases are TGCGCCAGGCCCATCTCAGACAGTCACTACGAGCAGTACTTC.

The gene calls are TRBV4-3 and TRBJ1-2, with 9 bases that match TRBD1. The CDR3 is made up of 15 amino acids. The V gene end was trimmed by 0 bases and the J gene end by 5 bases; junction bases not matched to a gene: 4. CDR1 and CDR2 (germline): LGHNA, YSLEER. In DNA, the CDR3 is TGCGCCAGCAGCCAAGATCCCGGGACAGGGTATGGCTACACCTTC. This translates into CASSQDPGTGYGYTF.

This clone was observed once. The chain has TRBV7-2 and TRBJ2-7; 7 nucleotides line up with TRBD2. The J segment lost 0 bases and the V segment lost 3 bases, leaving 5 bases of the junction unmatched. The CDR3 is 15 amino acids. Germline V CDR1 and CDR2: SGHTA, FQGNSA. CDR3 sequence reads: CASSLGGEHSYEQYF. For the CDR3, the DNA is TGTGCCAGCAGCTTGGGGGGGGAGCACTCCTACGAGCAGTACTTC.

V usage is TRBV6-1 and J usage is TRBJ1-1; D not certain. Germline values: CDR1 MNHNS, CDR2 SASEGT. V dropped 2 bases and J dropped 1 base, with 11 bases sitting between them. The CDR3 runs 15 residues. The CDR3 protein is CASSEHYRPNTEAFF. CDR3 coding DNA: TGTGCCAGCAGTGAACACTATAGGCCGAACACTGAAGCTTTCTTT.

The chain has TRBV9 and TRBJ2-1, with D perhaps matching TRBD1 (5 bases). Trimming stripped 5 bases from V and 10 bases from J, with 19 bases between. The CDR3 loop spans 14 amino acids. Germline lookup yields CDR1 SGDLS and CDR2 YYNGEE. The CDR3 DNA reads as TGTGCCAGCAGTCTTCCACAGGCCCCCCACGAGCAGTTCTTC. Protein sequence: CASSLPQAPHEQFF.

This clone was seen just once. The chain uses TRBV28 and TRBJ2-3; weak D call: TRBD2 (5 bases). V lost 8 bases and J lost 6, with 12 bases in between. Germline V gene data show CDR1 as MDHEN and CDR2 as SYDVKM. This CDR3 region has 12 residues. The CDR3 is CASHRLRDTQYF. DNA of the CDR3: TGTGCCAGCCATAGACTACGCGATACGCAGTATTTT.

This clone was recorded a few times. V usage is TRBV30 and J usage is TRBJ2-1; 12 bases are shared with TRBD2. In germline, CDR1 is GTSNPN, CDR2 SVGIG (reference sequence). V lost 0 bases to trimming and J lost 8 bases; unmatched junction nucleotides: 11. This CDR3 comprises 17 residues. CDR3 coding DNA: TGTGCCTGGAGTGTACAAAGGACTAGCGGGAATATCGATGAGCAGTTCTTC. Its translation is CAWSVQRTSGNIDEQFF.

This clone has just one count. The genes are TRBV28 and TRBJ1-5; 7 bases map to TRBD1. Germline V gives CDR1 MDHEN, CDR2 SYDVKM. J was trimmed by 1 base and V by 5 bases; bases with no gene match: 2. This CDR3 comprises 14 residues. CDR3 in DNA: TGTGCCAGCAGTGCGACAGGGAGCAATCAGCCCCAGCATTTT. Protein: CASSATGSNQPQHF.

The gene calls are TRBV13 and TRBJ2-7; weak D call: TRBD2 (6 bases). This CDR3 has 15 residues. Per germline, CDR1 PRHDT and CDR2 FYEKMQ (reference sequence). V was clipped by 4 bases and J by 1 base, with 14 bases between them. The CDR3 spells CASSSIAGHSYEQYF. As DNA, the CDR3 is TGTGCCAGCAGCTCGATCGCGGGGCATTCCTACGAGCAGTACTTC.

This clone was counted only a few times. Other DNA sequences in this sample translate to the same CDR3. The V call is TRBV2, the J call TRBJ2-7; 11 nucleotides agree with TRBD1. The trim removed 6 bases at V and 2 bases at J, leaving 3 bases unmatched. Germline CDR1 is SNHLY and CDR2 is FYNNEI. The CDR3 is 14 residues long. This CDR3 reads CASSPGQGAYEQYF. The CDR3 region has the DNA TGTGCCAGCAGCCCGGGACAGGGGGCCTACGAGCAGTACTTC.

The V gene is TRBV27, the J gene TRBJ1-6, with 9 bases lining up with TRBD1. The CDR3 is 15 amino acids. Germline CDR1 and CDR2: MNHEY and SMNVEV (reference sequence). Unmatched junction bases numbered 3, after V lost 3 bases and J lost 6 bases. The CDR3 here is CASSFGTGINSPLHF. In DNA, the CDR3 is TGTGCCAGCAGTTTTGGGACAGGGATTAATTCACCCCTCCACTTT.

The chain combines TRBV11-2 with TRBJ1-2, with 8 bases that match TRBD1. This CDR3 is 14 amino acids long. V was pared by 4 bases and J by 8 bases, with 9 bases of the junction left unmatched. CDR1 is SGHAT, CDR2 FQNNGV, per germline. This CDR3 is CASSSNPGGVGYTF. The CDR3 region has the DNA TGTGCCAGCAGCTCAAACCCAGGGGGCGTAGGCTACACCTTC.

Here the CDR3 DNA reads TGTGCCTGGAGTCCCGAAGGAGACACTGAAGCTTTCTTT. Its translation: CAWSPEGDTEAFF. The V gene is TRBV30, the J gene TRBJ1-1; D gene ambiguous. Looked up from germline, CDR1 is GTSNPN and CDR2 is SVGIG (reference sequence). Trimming pared 2 bases from V and 3 bases from J, leaving 10 bases between. This CDR3 contains 13 residues.

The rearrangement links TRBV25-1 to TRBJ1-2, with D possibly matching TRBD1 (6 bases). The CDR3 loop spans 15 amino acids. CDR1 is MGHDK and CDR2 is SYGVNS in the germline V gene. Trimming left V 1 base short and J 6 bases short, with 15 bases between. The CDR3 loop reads CASSEFGRRDNGYTF. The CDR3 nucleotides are TGTGCCAGCAGTGAATTCGGGCGCAGGGACAATGGCTACACCTTC.

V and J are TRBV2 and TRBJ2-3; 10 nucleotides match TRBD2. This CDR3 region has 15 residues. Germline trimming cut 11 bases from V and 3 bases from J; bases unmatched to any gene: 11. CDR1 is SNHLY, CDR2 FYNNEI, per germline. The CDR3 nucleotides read TGTGCCGTTCCCCTAGCGGGAGATTTTACAGATACGCAGTATTTT. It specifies CAVPLAGDFTDTQYF. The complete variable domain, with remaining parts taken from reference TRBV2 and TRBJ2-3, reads EPEVTQTPSHQVTQMGQEVILRCVPISNHLYFYWYRQILGQKVEFLVSFYNNEISEKSEIFDDQFSVERPDGSNFTLKIRSTKLEDSAMYFCAVPLAGDFTDTQYFGPGTRLTVL.

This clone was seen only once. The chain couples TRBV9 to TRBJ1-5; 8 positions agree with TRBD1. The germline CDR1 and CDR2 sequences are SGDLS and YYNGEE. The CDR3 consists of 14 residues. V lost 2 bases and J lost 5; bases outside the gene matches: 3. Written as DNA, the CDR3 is TGTGCCAGCAGCGTCGACAGGGGTGATCAGCCCCAGCATTTT. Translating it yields CASSVDRGDQPQHF. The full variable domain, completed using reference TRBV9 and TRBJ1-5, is DSGVTQTPKHLITATGQRVTLRCSPRSGDLSVYWYQQSLDQGLQFLIQYYNGEERAKGNILERFSAQQFPDLHSELNLSSLELGDSALYFCASSVDRGDQPQHFGDGTRLSIL.

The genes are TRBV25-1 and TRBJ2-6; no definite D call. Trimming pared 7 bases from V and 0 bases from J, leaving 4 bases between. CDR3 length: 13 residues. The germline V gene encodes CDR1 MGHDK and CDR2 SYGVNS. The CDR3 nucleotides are TGTGCCAGCACCATCTCTGGGGCCAACGTCCTGACTTTC. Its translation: CASTISGANVLTF.

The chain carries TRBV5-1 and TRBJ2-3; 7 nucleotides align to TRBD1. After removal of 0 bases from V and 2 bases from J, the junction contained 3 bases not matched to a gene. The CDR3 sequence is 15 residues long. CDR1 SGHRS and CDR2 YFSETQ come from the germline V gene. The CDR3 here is CASSLVGTDTDTQYF. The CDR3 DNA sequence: TGCGCCAGCAGCTTGGTAGGGACAGACACAGATACGCAGTATTTT.

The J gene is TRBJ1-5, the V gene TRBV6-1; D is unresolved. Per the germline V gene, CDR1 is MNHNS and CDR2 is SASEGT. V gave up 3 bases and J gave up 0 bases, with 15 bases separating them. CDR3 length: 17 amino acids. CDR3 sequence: CASSDAWSIYSNQPQHF. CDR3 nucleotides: TGTGCCAGCAGTGATGCCTGGTCGATCTATAGCAATCAGCCCCAGCATTTT.

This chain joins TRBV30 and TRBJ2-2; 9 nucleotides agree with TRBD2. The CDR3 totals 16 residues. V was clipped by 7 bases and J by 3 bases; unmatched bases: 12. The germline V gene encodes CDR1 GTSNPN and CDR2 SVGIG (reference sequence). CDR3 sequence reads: CASLPSGRSDTGELFF. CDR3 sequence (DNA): TGTGCCTCTCTCCCCAGCGGGAGGAGCGACACCGGGGAGCTGTTTTTT.

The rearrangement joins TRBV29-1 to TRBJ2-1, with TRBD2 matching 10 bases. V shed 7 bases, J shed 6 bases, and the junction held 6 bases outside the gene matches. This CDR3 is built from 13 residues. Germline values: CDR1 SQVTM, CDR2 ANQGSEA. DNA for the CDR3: TGCAGCGCCTCTAGCGGGAGTGTCAATGAGCAGTTCTTC. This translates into CSASSGSVNEQFF.

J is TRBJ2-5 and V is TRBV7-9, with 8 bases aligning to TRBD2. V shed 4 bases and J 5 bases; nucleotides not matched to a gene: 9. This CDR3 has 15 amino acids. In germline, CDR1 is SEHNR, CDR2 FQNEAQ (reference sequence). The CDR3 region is CASSYRAGDLETQYF. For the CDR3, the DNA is TGTGCCAGCAGCTACCGAGCGGGAGACTTGGAGACCCAGTACTTC. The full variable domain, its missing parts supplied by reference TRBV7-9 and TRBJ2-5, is DTGVSQNPRHKITKRGQNVTFRCDPISEHNRLYWYRQTLGQGPEFLTYFQNEAQLEKSRLLSDRFSAERPKGSFSTLEIQRTEQGDSAMYLCASSYRAGDLETQYFGPGTRLLVL.

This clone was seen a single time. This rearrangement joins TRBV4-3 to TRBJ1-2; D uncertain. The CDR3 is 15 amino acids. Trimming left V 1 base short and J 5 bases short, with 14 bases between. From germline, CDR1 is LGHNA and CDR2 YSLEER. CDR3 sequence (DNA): TGCGCCAGCAGCCAAGTGCCGTTAGAGACATATGGCTACACCTTC. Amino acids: CASSQVPLETYGYTF.

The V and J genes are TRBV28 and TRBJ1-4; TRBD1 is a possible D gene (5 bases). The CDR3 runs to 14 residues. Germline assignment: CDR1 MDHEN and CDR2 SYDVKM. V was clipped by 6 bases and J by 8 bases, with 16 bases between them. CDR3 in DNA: TGTGCCAGCAGGCGCAGACAGCTTTACGAAAAACTGTTTTTT. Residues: CASRRRQLYEKLFF.

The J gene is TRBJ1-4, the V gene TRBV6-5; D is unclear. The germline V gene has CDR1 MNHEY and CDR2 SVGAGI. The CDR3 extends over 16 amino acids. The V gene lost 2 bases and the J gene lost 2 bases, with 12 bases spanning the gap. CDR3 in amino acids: CASSYGRGSTNEKLFF. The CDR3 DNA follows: TGTGCCAGCAGTTACGGTCGGGGAAGCACTAATGAAAAACTGTTTTTT.

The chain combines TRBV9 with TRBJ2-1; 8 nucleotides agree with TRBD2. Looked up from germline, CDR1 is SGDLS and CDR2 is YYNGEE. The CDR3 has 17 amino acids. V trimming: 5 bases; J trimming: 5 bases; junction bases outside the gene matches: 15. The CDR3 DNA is TGTGCCAGCAGTTTAGGAGGGAGCGGGGGACCCAACAATGAGCAGTTCTTC. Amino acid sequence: CASSLGGSGGPNNEQFF.

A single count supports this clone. The CDR3 reads CASSLSNTEAFF. The CDR3 region has the DNA TGTGCCAGTAGCCTCAGTAACACTGAAGCTTTCTTT. V and J are TRBV19 and TRBJ1-1; D is uncertain. The germline V gene encodes CDR1 LNHDA and CDR2 SQIVND (reference sequence). The CDR3 is made up of 12 amino acids. The V gene lost 6 bases and the J gene lost 2 bases, with 7 bases spanning the gap. The complete variable domain, with remaining parts taken from reference TRBV19 and TRBJ1-1, reads DGGITQSPKYLFRKEGQNVTLSCEQNLNHDAMYWYRQDPGQGLRLIYYSQIVNDFQKGDIAEGYSVSREKKESFPLTVTSAQKNPTAFYLCASSLSNTEAFFGQGTRLTVV.

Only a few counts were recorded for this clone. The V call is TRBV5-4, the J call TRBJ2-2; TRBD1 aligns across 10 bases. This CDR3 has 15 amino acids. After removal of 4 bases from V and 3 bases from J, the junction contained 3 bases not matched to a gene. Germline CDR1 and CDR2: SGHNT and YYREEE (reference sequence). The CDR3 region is CASSGQGGHTGELFF. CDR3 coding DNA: TGTGCCAGCAGCGGACAGGGGGGGCACACCGGGGAGCTGTTTTTT.